This T cell receptor beta chain stems from a study of metastatic and nonmetastatic thyroid tumors. Trimming shortened V by 2 bases and J by 6 bases, and 13 bases separated the two germline ends. The CDR3 runs 14 residues. Germline CDR1 MNHNS, CDR2 SASEGT. TCRdb re-called the PCR reads via MiXCR. This sample has 7,300 or so clones, with 25% to 30% found just once. Before thyroid surgery, none of the patients had received any treatment. Sequenced: adjacent normal tissue. The clonotype comes from a female donor with papillary thyroid cancer or a benign thyroid nodule (not recorded which). Some clones in this sample may be carry-over from other donors' samples. The chain recombines TRBV6-1 with TRBJ1-1; unclear D gene. The CDR3 DNA reads TGTGCCAGCAGTGAACGGTTATCGAAGCCTGAAGCTTTCTTT. This gives the protein CASSERLSKPEAFF.